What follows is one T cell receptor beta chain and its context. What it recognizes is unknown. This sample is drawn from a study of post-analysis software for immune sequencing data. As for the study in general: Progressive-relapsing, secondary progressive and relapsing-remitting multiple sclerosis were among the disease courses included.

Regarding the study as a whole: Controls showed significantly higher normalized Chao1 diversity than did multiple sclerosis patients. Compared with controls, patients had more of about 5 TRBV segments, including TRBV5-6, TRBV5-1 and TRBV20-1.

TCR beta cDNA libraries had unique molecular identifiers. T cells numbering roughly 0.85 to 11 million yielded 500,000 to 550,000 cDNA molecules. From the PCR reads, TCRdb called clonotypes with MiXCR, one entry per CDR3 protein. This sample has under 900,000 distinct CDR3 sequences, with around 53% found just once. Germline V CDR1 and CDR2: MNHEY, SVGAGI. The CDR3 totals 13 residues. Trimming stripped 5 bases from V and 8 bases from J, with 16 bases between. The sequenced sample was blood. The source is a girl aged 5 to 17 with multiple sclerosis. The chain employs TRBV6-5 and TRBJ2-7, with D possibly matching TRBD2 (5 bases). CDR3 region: CASSEGGPRQQYF. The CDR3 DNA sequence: TGTGCCAGCAGTGAAGGCGGGCCCCGCCAGCAGTACTTC.